This T cell receptor beta chain appears in the sequencing data of a study of T cells in Graves' hyperthyroidism and ophthalmopathy. The CDR3 sequence is 14 residues long. The V segment lost 5 bases and the J segment 4 bases; nucleotides outside the gene matches: 6. Germline V gene lookup returns CDR1 DFQATT and CDR2 SNEGSKA (reference sequence). RNA transcripts yielded amplified TCR beta CDR3 regions. Using the HTBI primer set, a first-round RT-PCR was run on the TCR CDR3. Using its own MiXCR run on the multiplex PCR reads, TCRdb lists one record per CDR3 protein. The sample lists approximately 620,000 distinct CDR3 sequences, around 16% occurring once.

Input material: blood. The TCR originated in a middle-aged woman with Graves' ophthalmopathy. This sequence joins TRBV20-1 and TRBJ2-3; 10 bases line up with TRBD1. CDR3 in DNA: TGCAGTGCTCCGGGACAGGGGAACGCAGATACGCAGTATTTT. The encoded protein is CSAPGQGNADTQYF.